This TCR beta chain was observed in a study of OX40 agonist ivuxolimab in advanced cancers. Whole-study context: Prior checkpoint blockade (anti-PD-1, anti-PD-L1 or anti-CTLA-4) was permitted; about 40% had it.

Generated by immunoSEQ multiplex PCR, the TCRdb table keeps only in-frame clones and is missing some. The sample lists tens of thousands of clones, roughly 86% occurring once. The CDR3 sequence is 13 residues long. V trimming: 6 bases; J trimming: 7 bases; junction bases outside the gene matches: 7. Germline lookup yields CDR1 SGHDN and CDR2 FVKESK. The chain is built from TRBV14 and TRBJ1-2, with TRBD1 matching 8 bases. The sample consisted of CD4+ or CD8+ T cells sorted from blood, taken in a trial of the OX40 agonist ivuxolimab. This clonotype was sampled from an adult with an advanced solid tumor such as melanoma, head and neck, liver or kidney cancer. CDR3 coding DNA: TGTGCCAGCAGTCGGACAGGGAGGACTGGCTACACCTTC. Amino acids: CASSRTGRTGYTF.